These T cell receptor beta chains were read from a single sample in a study of CD8+ T cells in alopecia areata. TCRdb's table, derived via immunoSEQ multiplex PCR, lists solely in-frame clones and lacks some. This sample has fewer than 150,000 clones, with over 50% found just once. The sample in question was CD4+ T cells sorted from blood, obtained at week 0. The receptors were gathered from a human donor with alopecia areata. CDR3s include the opening cysteine and the closing phenylalanine or tryptophan. D genes are given only for firm matches. The listing skips clone size in some rows; elsewhere it reads once, few, many or a size class.

size,J,V,D,DNA,CDR3
NA,TRBJ1-2,TRBV4-1,NA,TGCGCCAGCAGCCAGGCTCACGTTAGGGAACCCTATGGCTACACCTTC,CASSQAHVREPYGYTF
NA,TRBJ1-2,TRBV5-1,NA,TGCGCCAGCAGCCCGACGGATTCCTATGGCTACACCTTC,CASSPTDSYGYTF
NA,TRBJ2-5,TRBV5-4,NA,TGTGCCAGCAGCTTGGAAGGCAGTCCCGAGCTGGCGACCCAGTACTTC,CASSLEGSPELATQYF
NA,TRBJ2-1,TRBV6-5,TRBD1,TGTGCCAGCAGTAGAACAGGGGACAATGAGCAGTTCTTC,CASSRTGDNEQFF
few,TRBJ2-2,TRBV7-2,NA,TGTGCCAGCAGCTTAGCGGTGGCAGGGTATAGCGGGGAGCTGTTTTTT,CASSLAVAGYSGELFF
NA,TRBJ2-7,TRBV5-1,TRBD1,TGCGCCAGCAGCGCGGGACAGGCGTACGAGCAGTACTTC,CASSAGQAYEQYF
once,TRBJ2-7,TRBV5-1,NA,TGCGCCAGCAGCTTGGACCGGGGCTCCTCCCAGGAGCAGTACTTC,CASSLDRGSSQEQYF
once,TRBJ2-1,TRBV5-1,NA,TGCGCCAGCGGAACGGGGGACGAGCAGTTCTTC,CASGTGDEQFF
NA,TRBJ1-2,TRBV18,NA,TGTGCCAGCTCTCCCGGACAGCCCTGGGAGTATGGCTACACCTTC,CASSPGQPWEYGYTF
NA,TRBJ2-3,TRBV7-9,NA,TGTGCCAGCAGCTCCCCACTCCGGGGTAGCACAGATACGCAGTATTTT,CASSSPLRGSTDTQYF
NA,TRBJ1-2,TRBV5-6,NA,TGTGCCAGCAGCCCCACCGCGGGGTATGGCTACACCTTC,CASSPTAGYGYTF
NA,TRBJ1-2,TRBV5-7,NA,TGTGCCAGCAGTCTTGGAGTCCTGAGGGGAACCTATGGCTACACCTTC,CASSLGVLRGTYGYTF
NA,TRBJ2-1,TRBV11-1,TRBD2,TGTGCCAGCTCCCGGGGGGGGGAGGAGCAGTTCTTC,CASSRGGEEQFF
NA,TRBJ2-7,TRBV6-5,TRBD1,TGTGCCACCAGACCACCGGGACAGGGGAGGTACGAGCAGTACTTC,CATRPPGQGRYEQYF
NA,TRBJ2-5,TRBV5-1,NA,TGCGCCAGCACTAGGGGGGTGAACCAAGAGACCCAGTACTTC,CASTRGVNQETQYF
NA,TRBJ1-1,TRBV11-2,NA,TGTGCCAGCAGCTTAGCGCTGAACACTGAAGCTTTCTTT,CASSLALNTEAFF